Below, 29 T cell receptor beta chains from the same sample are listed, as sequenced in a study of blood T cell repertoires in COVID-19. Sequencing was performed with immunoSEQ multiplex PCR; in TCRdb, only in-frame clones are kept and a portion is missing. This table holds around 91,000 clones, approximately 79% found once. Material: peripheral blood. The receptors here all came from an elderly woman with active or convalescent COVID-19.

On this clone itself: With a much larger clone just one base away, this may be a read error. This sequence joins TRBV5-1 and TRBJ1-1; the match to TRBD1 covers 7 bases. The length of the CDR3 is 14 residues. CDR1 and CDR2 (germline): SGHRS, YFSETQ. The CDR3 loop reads CASSAGTANTEAFF. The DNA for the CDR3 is TGTGCCAGCAGCGCCGGGACAGCGAACACTGAAGCTTTCTTT. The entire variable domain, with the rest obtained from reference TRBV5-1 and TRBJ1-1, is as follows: KAGVTQTPRYLIKTRGQQVTLSCSPISGHRSVSWYQQTPGQGLQFLFEYFSETQRNKGNFPGRFSGRQFSNSRSEMNVSTLELGDSALYLCASSAGTANTEAFFGQGTRLTVV.

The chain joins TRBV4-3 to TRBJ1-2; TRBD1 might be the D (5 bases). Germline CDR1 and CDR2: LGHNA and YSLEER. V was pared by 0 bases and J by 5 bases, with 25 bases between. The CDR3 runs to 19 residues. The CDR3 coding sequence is TGCGCCAGCAGCCAAGAGGGGGGGATAGGGTCCCCTCTCAATTATGGCTACACCTTC. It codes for CASSQEGGIGSPLNYGYTF.

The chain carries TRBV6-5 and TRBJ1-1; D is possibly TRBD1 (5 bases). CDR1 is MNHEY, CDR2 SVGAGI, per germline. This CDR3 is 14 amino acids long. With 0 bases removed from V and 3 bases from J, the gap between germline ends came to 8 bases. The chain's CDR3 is CASSYSGTYTEAFF. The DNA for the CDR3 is TGTGCCAGCAGTTACTCGGGGACTTACACTGAAGCTTTCTTT.

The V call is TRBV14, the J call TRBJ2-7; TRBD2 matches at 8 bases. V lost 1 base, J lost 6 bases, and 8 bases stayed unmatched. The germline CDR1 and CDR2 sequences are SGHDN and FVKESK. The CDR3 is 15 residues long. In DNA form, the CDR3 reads TGTGCCAGCAGCCAAGTCGCCGGACTAGCATCCGAGCAGTACTTC. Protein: CASSQVAGLASEQYF.

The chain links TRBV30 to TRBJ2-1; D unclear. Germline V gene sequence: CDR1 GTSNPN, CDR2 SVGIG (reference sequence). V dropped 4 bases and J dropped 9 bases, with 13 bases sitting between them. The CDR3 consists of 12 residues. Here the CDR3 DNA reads TGTGCCTGGAACCCCCAAACGGGTGAGCAGTTCTTC. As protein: CAWNPQTGEQFF.

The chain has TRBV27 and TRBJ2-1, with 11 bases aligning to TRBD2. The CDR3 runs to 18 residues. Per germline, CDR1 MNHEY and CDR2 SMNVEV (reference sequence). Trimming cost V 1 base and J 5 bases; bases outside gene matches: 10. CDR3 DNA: TGTGCCAGCAGTTTATTTGCTCCAGGACTAGCGGGTGACAATGAGCAGTTCTTC. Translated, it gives CASSLFAPGLAGDNEQFF.

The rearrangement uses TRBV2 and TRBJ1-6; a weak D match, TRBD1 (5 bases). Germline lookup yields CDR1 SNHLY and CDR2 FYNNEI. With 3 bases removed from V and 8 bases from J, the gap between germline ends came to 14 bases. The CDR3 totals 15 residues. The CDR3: CASSDKVTAYSPLHF. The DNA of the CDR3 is TGTGCCAGCAGTGATAAGGTGACAGCTTATTCACCCCTCCACTTT. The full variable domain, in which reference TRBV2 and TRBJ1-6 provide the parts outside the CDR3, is EPEVTQTPSHQVTQMGQEVILRCVPISNHLYFYWYRQILGQKVEFLVSFYNNEISEKSEIFDDQFSVERPDGSNFTLKIRSTKLEDSAMYFCASSDKVTAYSPLHFGNGTRLTVT.

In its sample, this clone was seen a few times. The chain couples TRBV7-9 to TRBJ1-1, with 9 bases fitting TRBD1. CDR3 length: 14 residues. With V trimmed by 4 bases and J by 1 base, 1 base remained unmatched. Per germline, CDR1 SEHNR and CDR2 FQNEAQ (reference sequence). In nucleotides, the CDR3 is TGTGCCAGCAGCTGGGACAGGGCGAACACTGAAGCTTTCTTT. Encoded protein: CASSWDRANTEAFF.

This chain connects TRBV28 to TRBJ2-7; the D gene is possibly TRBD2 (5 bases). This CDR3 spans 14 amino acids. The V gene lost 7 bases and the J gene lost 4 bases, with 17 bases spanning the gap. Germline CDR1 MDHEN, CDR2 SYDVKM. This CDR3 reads CASTPRASRYEQYF. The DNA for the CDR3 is TGTGCCAGCACCCCGAGGGCTTCCAGGTACGAGCAGTACTTC.

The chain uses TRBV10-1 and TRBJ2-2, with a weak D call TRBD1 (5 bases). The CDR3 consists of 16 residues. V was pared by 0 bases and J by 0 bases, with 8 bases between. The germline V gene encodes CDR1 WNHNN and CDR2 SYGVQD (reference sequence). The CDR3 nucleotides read TGCGCCAGCAGTGAGTCAGTAGGGGCGAACACCGGGGAGCTGTTTTTT. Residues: CASSESVGANTGELFF.

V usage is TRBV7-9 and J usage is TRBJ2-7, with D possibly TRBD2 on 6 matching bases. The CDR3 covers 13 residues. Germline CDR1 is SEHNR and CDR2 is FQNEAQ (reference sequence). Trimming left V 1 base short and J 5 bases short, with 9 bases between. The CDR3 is CASSLGSGDEQYF. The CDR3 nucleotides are TGTGCCAGCAGCTTAGGATCGGGGGACGAGCAGTACTTC.

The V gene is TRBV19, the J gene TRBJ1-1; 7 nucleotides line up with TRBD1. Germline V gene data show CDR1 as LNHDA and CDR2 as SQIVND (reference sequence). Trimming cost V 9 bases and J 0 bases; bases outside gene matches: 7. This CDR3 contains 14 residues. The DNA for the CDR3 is TGTGCCAGCTGGACAGGTTTGATGAACACTGAAGCTTTCTTT. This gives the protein CASWTGLMNTEAFF. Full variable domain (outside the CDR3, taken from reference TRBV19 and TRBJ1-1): DGGITQSPKYLFRKEGQNVTLSCEQNLNHDAMYWYRQDPGQGLRLIYYSQIVNDFQKGDIAEGYSVSREKKESFPLTVTSAQKNPTAFYLCASWTGLMNTEAFFGQGTRLTVV.

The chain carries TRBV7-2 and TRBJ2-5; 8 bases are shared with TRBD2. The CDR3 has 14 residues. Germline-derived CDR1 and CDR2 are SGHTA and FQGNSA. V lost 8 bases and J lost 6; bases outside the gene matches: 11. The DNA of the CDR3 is TGTGCCAGCGGGGGGGAAGCGGGAGCGAAGACCCAGTACTTC. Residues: CASGGEAGAKTQYF.

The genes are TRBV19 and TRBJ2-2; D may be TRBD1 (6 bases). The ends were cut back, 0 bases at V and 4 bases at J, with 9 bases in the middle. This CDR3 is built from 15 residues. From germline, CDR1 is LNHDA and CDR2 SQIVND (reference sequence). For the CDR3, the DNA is TGTGCCAGTAGTATAGAGCAGGGGAGCACCGGGGAGCTGTTTTTT. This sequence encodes CASSIEQGSTGELFF.

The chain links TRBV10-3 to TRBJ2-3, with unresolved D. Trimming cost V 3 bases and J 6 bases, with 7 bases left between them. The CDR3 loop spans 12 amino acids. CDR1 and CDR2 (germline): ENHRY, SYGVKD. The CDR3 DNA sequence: TGTGCCATCAGTGACCCCGCGGATACGCAGTATTTT. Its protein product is CAISDPADTQYF.

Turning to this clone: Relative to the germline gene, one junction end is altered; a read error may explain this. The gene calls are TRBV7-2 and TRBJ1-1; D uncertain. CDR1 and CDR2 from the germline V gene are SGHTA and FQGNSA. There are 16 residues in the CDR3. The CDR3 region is CASSKREGSRIPEAFF. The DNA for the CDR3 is TGTGCCAGCAGCAAAAGGGAGGGAAGTAGGATCCCTGAGGCTTTCTTT.

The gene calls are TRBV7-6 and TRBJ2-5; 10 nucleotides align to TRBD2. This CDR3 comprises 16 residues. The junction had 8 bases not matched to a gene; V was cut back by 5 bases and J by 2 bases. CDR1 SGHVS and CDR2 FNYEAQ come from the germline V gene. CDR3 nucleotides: TGTGCCAGCAGCAAAGCGACTAGCGGGTCTCAAGAGACCCAGTACTTC. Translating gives CASSKATSGSQETQYF.

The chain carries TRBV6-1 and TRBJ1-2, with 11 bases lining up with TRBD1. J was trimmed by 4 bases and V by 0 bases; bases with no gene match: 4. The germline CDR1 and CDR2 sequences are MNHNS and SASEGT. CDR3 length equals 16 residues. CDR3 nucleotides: TGTGCCAGCAGTGAAGCCGACGGGACAGGGGGCTATGGCTACACCTTC. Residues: CASSEADGTGGYGYTF.

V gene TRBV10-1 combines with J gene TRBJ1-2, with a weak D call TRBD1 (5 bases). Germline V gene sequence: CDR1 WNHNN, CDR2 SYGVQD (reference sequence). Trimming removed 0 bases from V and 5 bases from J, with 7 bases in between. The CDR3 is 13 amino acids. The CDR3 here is CASSESQGYGYTF. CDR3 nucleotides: TGCGCCAGCAGTGAGTCTCAGGGTTATGGCTACACCTTC.

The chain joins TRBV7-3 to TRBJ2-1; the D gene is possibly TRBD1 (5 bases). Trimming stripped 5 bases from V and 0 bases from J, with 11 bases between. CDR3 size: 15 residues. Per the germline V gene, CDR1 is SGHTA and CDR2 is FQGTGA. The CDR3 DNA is TGTGCCAGCAGCCTATACAGGAGCTCCTACAATGAGCAGTTCTTC. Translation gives CASSLYRSSYNEQFF.

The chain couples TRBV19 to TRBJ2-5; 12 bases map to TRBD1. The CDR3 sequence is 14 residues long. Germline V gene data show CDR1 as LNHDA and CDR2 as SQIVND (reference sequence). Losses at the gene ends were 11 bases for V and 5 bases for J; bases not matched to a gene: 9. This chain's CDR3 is CASRGTGGRETQYF. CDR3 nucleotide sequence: TGTGCCTCTAGAGGGACAGGGGGCCGGGAGACCCAGTACTTC.

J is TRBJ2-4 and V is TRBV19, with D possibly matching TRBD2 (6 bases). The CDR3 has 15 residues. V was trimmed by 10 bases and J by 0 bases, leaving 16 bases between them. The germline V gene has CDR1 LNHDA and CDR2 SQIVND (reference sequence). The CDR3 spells CATRRAGGAKNIQYF. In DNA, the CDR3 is TGTGCCACTAGGAGGGCAGGAGGAGCCAAAAACATTCAGTACTTC.

CDR3 sequence (DNA): TGCGCCAGCAGTTTAGGGACAGCTCGGAACTATGGCTACACCTTC. As protein: CASSLGTARNYGYTF. J is TRBJ1-2 and V is TRBV5-1, with 7 bases matching TRBD1. J gave up 2 bases and V 5 bases, and 9 bases lay outside the gene matches. The CDR3 runs to 15 residues. Germline-derived CDR1 and CDR2 are SGHRS and YFSETQ.

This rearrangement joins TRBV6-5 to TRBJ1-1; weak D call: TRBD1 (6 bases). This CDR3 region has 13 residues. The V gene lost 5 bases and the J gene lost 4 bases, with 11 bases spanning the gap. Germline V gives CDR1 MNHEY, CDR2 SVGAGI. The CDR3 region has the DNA TGTGCCAGCAGTCCGACAGGAGGCACTGAAGCTTTCTTT. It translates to CASSPTGGTEAFF.

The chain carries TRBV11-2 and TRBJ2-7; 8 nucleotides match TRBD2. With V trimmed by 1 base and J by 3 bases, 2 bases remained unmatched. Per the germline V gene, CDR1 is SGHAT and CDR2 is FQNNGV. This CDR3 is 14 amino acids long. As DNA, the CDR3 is TGTGCCAGCAGCTTAGGGGCGGGAGGCTACGAGCAGTACTTC. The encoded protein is CASSLGAGGYEQYF.

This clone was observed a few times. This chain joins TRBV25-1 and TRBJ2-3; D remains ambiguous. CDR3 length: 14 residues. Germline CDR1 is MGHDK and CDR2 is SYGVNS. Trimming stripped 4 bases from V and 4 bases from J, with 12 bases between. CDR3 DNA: TGTGCCAGCAGTGGGGCGAGAGATGCAGATACGCAGTATTTT. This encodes CASSGARDADTQYF.

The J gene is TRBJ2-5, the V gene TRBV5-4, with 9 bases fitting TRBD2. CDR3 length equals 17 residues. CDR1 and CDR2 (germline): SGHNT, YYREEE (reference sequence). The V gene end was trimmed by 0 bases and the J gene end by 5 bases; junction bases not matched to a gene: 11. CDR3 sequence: CASSLGASGALLETQYF. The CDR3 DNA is TGTGCCAGCAGCTTGGGGGCTAGCGGGGCCCTGCTGGAGACCCAGTACTTC.

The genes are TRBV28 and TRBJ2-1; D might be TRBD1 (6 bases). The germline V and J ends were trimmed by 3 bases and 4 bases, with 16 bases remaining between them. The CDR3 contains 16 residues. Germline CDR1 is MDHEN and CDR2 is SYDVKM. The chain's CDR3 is CASSFSGQTSYNEQFF. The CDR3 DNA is TGTGCCAGCAGTTTCTCCGGACAGACTTCTTACAATGAGCAGTTCTTC.

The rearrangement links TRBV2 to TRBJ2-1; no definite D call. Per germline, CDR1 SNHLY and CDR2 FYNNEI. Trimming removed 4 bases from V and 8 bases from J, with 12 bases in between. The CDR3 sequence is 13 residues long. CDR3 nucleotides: TGTGCCAGCAGTGGCGAACGGGTCGATGAGCAGTTCTTC. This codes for CASSGERVDEQFF.